Below are 28 T cell receptor beta chains sequenced from a single sample in a study of T cell responses to AZD1222 COVID-19 vaccine. Sequenced by immunoSEQ multiplex PCR; TCRdb stores in-frame clones only, minus some. Altogether fewer than 150,000 clones are present, 90% being singletons, with the ten largest covering approximately 1.6%. This specimen consisted of peripheral blood, obtained 28 days after the second AZD1222 dose. The receptors here all came from an adult who received the AZD1222 COVID-19 vaccine.

This clone appeared a single time. V usage is TRBV19 and J usage is TRBJ2-7, with D possibly being TRBD1 or TRBD2 (6 bases each). The germline CDR1 and CDR2 sequences are LNHDA and SQIVND (reference sequence). With 5 bases removed from V and 0 bases from J, the gap between germline ends came to 17 bases. The CDR3 loop spans 16 amino acids. In DNA form, the CDR3 reads TGTGCCAGTAGTCCGCTACAGGGAGGCGCCTCCTACGAGCAGTACTTC. Protein sequence: CASSPLQGGASYEQYF.

The chain has TRBV18 and TRBJ2-7; D is perhaps TRBD1 or TRBD2 (5 bases each). Germline lookup yields CDR1 KGHSH and CDR2 LQKENI. V lost 3 bases to trimming and J lost 0 bases, with 15 bases between them. The CDR3 runs 16 residues. The CDR3 is CASSPTGPPSSYEQYF. Written as DNA, the CDR3 is TGTGCCAGCTCACCGACGGGACCTCCGAGCTCCTACGAGCAGTACTTC.

The rearrangement uses TRBV2 and TRBJ1-1; 8 nucleotides line up with TRBD1. V shed 1 base and J 10 bases; nucleotides not matched to a gene: 8. The CDR3 has 14 residues. From germline, CDR1 is SNHLY and CDR2 FYNNEI. The CDR3 nucleotides read TGTGCCAGCAGTGAAGAGACAGGGGCTTTCGGAGCTTTCTTT. Its translation: CASSEETGAFGAFF.

This chain connects TRBV19 to TRBJ1-2; 7 positions match TRBD1. V lost 6 bases and J lost 0; bases outside the gene matches: 4. This CDR3 is built from 14 residues. The germline V gene has CDR1 LNHDA and CDR2 SQIVND (reference sequence). In DNA form, the CDR3 reads TGTGCCAGTAGGGGACAGTACACTAACTATGGCTACACCTTC. This codes for CASRGQYTNYGYTF.

CDR3 sequence (DNA): TGTGCCACCAGCAGAGATTGGGACTTGACAGGGAGCAATCAGCCCCAGCATTTT. Protein: CATSRDWDLTGSNQPQHF. The V and J genes are TRBV15 and TRBJ1-5; 7 bases line up with TRBD1. The V and J ends lost 0 bases and 1 base, in that order; junction bases with no gene match: 9. The CDR3 covers 18 residues. Germline CDR1 and CDR2: LNHNV and YYDKDF (reference sequence).

As regards this clone: Other DNA sequences in this sample translate to the same CDR3. The chain couples TRBV7-3 to TRBJ2-7, with D hard to call. The ends were cut back, 5 bases at V and 0 bases at J, with 8 bases in the middle. Germline CDR1 is SGHTA and CDR2 is FQGTGA. This CDR3 region has 13 residues. The CDR3 here is CASSLTSSYEQYF. In DNA, the CDR3 is TGTGCCAGCAGCCTTACAAGCTCCTACGAGCAGTACTTC.

The V gene is TRBV3-1 (or the pseudogene TRBV3-2), the J gene TRBJ2-1; 12 positions match TRBD2. CDR1 is LGHDT and CDR2 is YNNKEL in the germline V gene (reference sequence). The CDR3 is 15 amino acids. V trimming: 5 bases; J trimming: 4 bases; junction bases outside the gene matches: 3. This CDR3 is CASSSTSGGYNEQFF. In nucleotides, the CDR3 is TGTGCCAGCAGCTCCACTAGCGGGGGGTACAATGAGCAGTTCTTC.

This rearrangement joins TRBV5-1 to TRBJ1-1; 7 bases map to TRBD1. The ends lost 0 bases at V and 6 bases at J; junction bases unmatched: 8. The germline V gene has CDR1 SGHRS and CDR2 YFSETQ. The length of the CDR3 is 15 residues. The CDR3 DNA reads as TGCGCCAGCAGCTTGGCCGGACAGGATTGGGCTGAAGCTTTCTTT. This codes for CASSLAGQDWAEAFF.

The rearrangement links TRBV19 to TRBJ2-4, with 8 bases that match TRBD1. Per germline, CDR1 LNHDA and CDR2 SQIVND (reference sequence). CDR3 length: 15 residues. V was pared by 5 bases and J by 6 bases, with 9 bases of the junction left unmatched. CDR3 loop: CASSLPTGERNIQYF. CDR3 DNA: TGTGCCAGTAGTCTCCCGACAGGGGAGAGAAACATTCAGTACTTC.

This clone showed up just once. The rearrangement joins TRBV15 to TRBJ2-7, with TRBD2 identical over 13 bases. From germline, CDR1 is LNHNV and CDR2 YYDKDF (reference sequence). With V trimmed by 0 bases and J by 2 bases, 7 bases remained unmatched. The CDR3 consists of 18 residues. CDR3 region: CATSREPRGTSGTYEQYF. As DNA, the CDR3 is TGTGCCACCAGCAGAGAGCCTAGAGGGACTAGCGGGACCTACGAGCAGTACTTC.

The J gene is TRBJ2-1, the V gene TRBV7-2; D call uncertain. The CDR3 spans 14 residues. Per germline, CDR1 SGHTA and CDR2 FQGNSA. V lost 1 base to trimming and J lost 3 bases, with 7 bases between them. Here the CDR3 reads CASSLESNYNEQFF. CDR3 nucleotide sequence: TGTGCCAGCAGCTTAGAGAGCAACTACAATGAGCAGTTCTTC. The complete variable domain, with remaining parts taken from reference TRBV7-2 and TRBJ2-1, reads GAGVSQSPSNKVTEKGKDVELRCDPISGHTALYWYRQSLGQGLEFLIYFQGNSAPDKSGLPSDRFSAERTGGSVSTLTIQRTQQEDSAVYLCASSLESNYNEQFFGPGTRLTVL.

This clone appeared once. The chain is built from TRBV28 and TRBJ1-6, with D perhaps TRBD1 (6 bases). Trimming cost V 5 bases and J 14 bases, with 37 bases left between them. This CDR3 spans 20 amino acids. CDR1 and CDR2 from the germline V gene are MDHEN and SYDVKM. CDR3 residues: CASSPVDSGNWGRRKGSLHF. The CDR3 DNA reads TGTGCCAGCAGTCCCGTCGACTCTGGGAACTGGGGGCGAAGAAAGGGATCCCTCCACTTT. Together with reference TRBV28 and TRBJ1-6, the CDR3 gives the full variable domain: DVKVTQSSRYLVKRTGEKVFLECVQDMDHENMFWYRQDPGLGLRLIYFSYDVKMKEKGDIPEGYSVSREKKERFSLILESASTNQTSMYLCASSPVDSGNWGRRKGSLHFGNGTRLTVT.

This chain uses TRBV30 with TRBJ2-3; 7 bases agree with TRBD1. The CDR3 loop spans 14 amino acids. Germline CDR1 and CDR2: GTSNPN and SVGIG (reference sequence). V shed 0 bases and J 2 bases; nucleotides not matched to a gene: 2. The CDR3 is CAWSVQGYTDTQYF. The CDR3 bases are TGTGCCTGGAGTGTACAGGGGTACACAGATACGCAGTATTTT.

In its sample, this clone was seen once. The gene calls are TRBV12-3 or TRBV12-4 and TRBJ2-1, with a possible D match to TRBD2 (5 bases). Trimming left V 3 bases short and J 9 bases short, with 6 bases between. CDR3 length equals 11 residues. The CDR3 region has the DNA TGTGCCAGCAGTTTCCGGGGTGAGCAGTTCTTC. It specifies CASSFRGEQFF.

The V call is TRBV10-3, the J call TRBJ2-1; D may match TRBD1 or TRBD2 (5 bases each). V gave up 10 bases and J gave up 5 bases, with 12 bases separating them. Per the germline V gene, CDR1 is ENHRY and CDR2 is SYGVKD. The CDR3 runs to 12 residues. The CDR3 sequence is CATGANDNEQFF. As DNA, the CDR3 is TGTGCCACCGGGGCGAACGACAATGAGCAGTTCTTC.

The rearrangement links TRBV5-1 to TRBJ1-5, with 9 bases identical to TRBD1. Germline CDR1 is SGHRS and CDR2 is YFSETQ. V lost 3 bases, J lost 6 bases, and 4 bases stayed unmatched. The CDR3 totals 14 residues. The CDR3 region is CASSYGTGTQPQHF. The CDR3 DNA follows: TGCGCCAGCAGCTATGGGACAGGGACTCAGCCCCAGCATTTT.

This chain connects TRBV24-1 to TRBJ1-2; the match to TRBD1 covers 7 bases. J gave up 7 bases and V 4 bases, and 5 bases lay outside the gene matches. This CDR3 has 13 residues. The V gene's germline CDR1 is KGHDR and CDR2 SFDVKD. CDR3 protein: CATSEGTVGGYTF. CDR3 DNA sequence: TGTGCCACCAGTGAAGGGACAGTGGGTGGCTACACCTTC.

The chain links TRBV28 to TRBJ2-5, with D tentatively TRBD1 (6 bases). The CDR3 has 14 residues. CDR1 MDHEN and CDR2 SYDVKM come from the germline V gene. Trimming stripped 0 bases from V and 5 bases from J, with 10 bases between. For the CDR3, the DNA is TGTGCCAGCAGTTTATGGCAGGGGAGCGAGACCCAGTACTTC. It codes for CASSLWQGSETQYF. The full variable domain, rest sourced from reference TRBV28 and TRBJ2-5, is DVKVTQSSRYLVKRTGEKVFLECVQDMDHENMFWYRQDPGLGLRLIYFSYDVKMKEKGDIPEGYSVSREKKERFSLILESASTNQTSMYLCASSLWQGSETQYFGPGTRLLVL.

V gene TRBV6-2 or TRBV6-3 combines with J gene TRBJ1-1, with D unclear. Germline assignment: CDR1 MNHEY and CDR2 SVGEGT. V dropped 2 bases and J dropped 5 bases, with 3 bases sitting between them. The CDR3 has 11 amino acids. The DNA for the CDR3 is TGTGCCAGCAGTTACGTGACTGAAGCTTTCTTT. Its translation: CASSYVTEAFF.

The rearrangement links TRBV10-1 to TRBJ1-6, with D uncertain. Trimming removed 6 bases at V and 6 bases at J, with 9 bases between. The V gene's germline CDR1 is WNHNN and CDR2 SYGVQD (reference sequence). CDR3 size: 13 residues. The DNA for the CDR3 is TGCGCCAGCAGCCAGTTGGGTAATTCACCCCTCCACTTT. The encoded protein is CASSQLGNSPLHF.

J is TRBJ1-1 and V is TRBV27; D gene ambiguous. The V gene lost 6 bases and the J gene lost 1 base, with 12 bases spanning the gap. CDR1 and CDR2 from the germline V gene are MNHEY and SMNVEV (reference sequence). The CDR3 contains 14 residues. The CDR3 spells CASSLRGSNTEAFF. Here the CDR3 DNA reads TGTGCCAGCAGCCTGCGTGGTTCGAACACTGAAGCTTTCTTT.

This rearrangement joins TRBV5-6 to TRBJ1-4; unclear D gene. Germline V gene data show CDR1 as SGHDT and CDR2 as YYEEEE. Trimming shortened V by 5 bases and J by 6 bases, and 23 bases separated the two germline ends. This CDR3 is built from 17 residues. In nucleotides, the CDR3 is TGTGCCAGCAGTTCAGACCCCAACCCGGGCGGTTATGAAAAACTGTTTTTT. It codes for CASSSDPNPGGYEKLFF.

To note about this clone: Sequence at one end of the junction differs from germline and may be a read error. V and J are TRBV6-5 and TRBJ2-4; no firm D call. The germline V gene has CDR1 MNHEY and CDR2 SVGAGI. This CDR3 has 12 amino acids. The CDR3 reads CASTDLGNIQYF. For the CDR3, the DNA is TGTGCGAGCACCGATCTGGGAAACATTCAGTACTTC.

The chain links TRBV5-1 to TRBJ2-3; D ambiguous. Germline assignment: CDR1 SGHRS and CDR2 YFSETQ. Trimming left V 0 bases short and J 0 bases short, with 8 bases between. The length of the CDR3 is 15 residues. The chain's CDR3 is CASSLDEASTDTQYF. The CDR3 region has the DNA TGCGCCAGCAGCTTGGACGAAGCTAGCACAGATACGCAGTATTTT.

The chain uses TRBV10-3 and TRBJ1-3, with D possibly being TRBD1 (5 bases). Germline assignment: CDR1 ENHRY and CDR2 SYGVKD. V gave up 6 bases and J gave up 4 bases, with 16 bases separating them. The CDR3 extends over 15 amino acids. In DNA form, the CDR3 reads TGTGCCATCAGCATGCCGGAGGGGCCAGGAAACACCATATATTTT. It codes for CAISMPEGPGNTIYF.

This chain links TRBV7-3 with TRBJ1-1, with 7 bases identical to TRBD1. The V gene end was trimmed by 6 bases and the J gene end by 9 bases; junction bases not matched to a gene: 13. The CDR3 loop spans 14 amino acids. CDR1 is SGHTA, CDR2 FQGTGA, per germline. In DNA form, the CDR3 reads TGTGCCAGCAGTTCAGATGGGGGGACAGACCAAGCTTTCTTT. Amino acids: CASSSDGGTDQAFF.

The chain couples TRBV27 to TRBJ2-7; D tentatively fits TRBD1 or TRBD2 (6 bases each). With 3 bases removed from V and 5 bases from J, the gap between germline ends came to 11 bases. Germline loops: CDR1 MNHEY, CDR2 SMNVEV (reference sequence). This CDR3 comprises 13 residues. This CDR3 reads CASSFTGRHEQYF. CDR3 nucleotides: TGTGCCAGCAGTTTTACAGGGAGGCACGAGCAGTACTTC.

The chain has TRBV7-2 and TRBJ2-7; the match to TRBD1 covers 7 bases. Trimming took 5 bases from V and 1 from J; bases not matched to a gene: 8. The CDR3 is 15 residues long. The germline V gene encodes CDR1 SGHTA and CDR2 FQGNSA. CDR3 in DNA: TGTGCCAGCAGCGTCTCCGGACAGGAATCCTACGAGCAGTACTTC. This encodes CASSVSGQESYEQYF.